These T cell receptor beta chains were read from a single sample in a study of siplizumab effects on memory and regulatory T cells. Sequenced by immunoSEQ multiplex PCR; TCRdb stores in-frame clones only, minus some. This sample carries fewer than 60,000 clones, more than 85% of them seen once, and the ten largest clones take 15% to 20%. The source material was CD8+ T cells sorted from blood. The origin of the receptors is a human donor in good health. The conserved cysteine and the conserved F or W are not part of the CDR3 here. Expanded clones get a size class; other rows say once, few or many, or leave the size out.

J gene	V gene	clone size	CDR3 protein
TRBJ1-1	TRBV19	once	ASSISDFFEAF
TRBJ1-2	TRBV10-2	large	ASSAGTNNYGYT
TRBJ2-7	TRBV4-1	-	ASSQEIPSGSYEQY
TRBJ2-7	TRBV29-1	-	SVVRDSYEQY
TRBJ2-7	TRBV2	-	ASSGFLAGGEQY
TRBJ1-4	TRBV7-9	-	ASSSKIFREKLF
TRBJ2-7	TRBV7-9	-	ASSLGAGSSGGPKQY
TRBJ2-4	TRBV28	-	ASSLRLAKNIQY
TRBJ2-5	TRBV27	-	ASRQGQDLLGGTQY
TRBJ2-7	TRBV10-2	-	ASGGPYEQY
TRBJ1-1	TRBV5-1	once	ASSWDSLNTEAF
TRBJ2-1	TRBV4-2	-	ASKEGGHEQF
TRBJ1-1	TRBV28	-	ASSFESTEAF
TRBJ2-3	TRBV7-6	once	ASSLSQVAGVADTQY
TRBJ2-2	TRBV7-6	-	ASSPDYKNTGELF
TRBJ1-5	TRBV10-1	-	ASSESPPRVLANQPQH
TRBJ2-2	TRBV10-1	-	ASSESEAGELF
TRBJ2-1	TRBV21-1	-	ASSMHNYNEQF
TRBJ2-2	TRBV7-6	-	ASSAGSSGELF
TRBJ1-5	TRBV27	-	ASSPTTGYSNQPQH
TRBJ2-7	TRBV27	-	ASSSGTGDYEQY
TRBJ1-5	TRBV27	-	ASSLKSNQPQH
TRBJ2-7	TRBV6-1	once	ASSEVPTPGDEQY
TRBJ2-2	TRBV4-2	-	ASTARSGVDTGELF
TRBJ2-7	TRBV5-1	-	ASSLAGTAYEQY
TRBJ2-5	TRBV4-1	-	ASSPYQGLAIQETQY
TRBJ1-2	TRBV18	-	ASSPSRDRGIFYGYT
TRBJ2-7	TRBV18	-	ASSPGHLYEQY
TRBJ2-5	TRBV6-6	-	ASSYSRSVQETQY
TRBJ2-1	TRBV7-9	-	ASSPRVDEQF
TRBJ1-6	TRBV4-1	-	ASSQGGPLVSPLH
TRBJ2-1	TRBV4-2	-	ASSPRVGGVAYNEQF
TRBJ1-1	TRBV2	-	ASSLPIDRLNTEAF
TRBJ1-1	TRBV6-1	-	ASSVYAAAPEAF
TRBJ2-1	TRBV27	-	ASSSLGPYNEQF
TRBJ1-1	TRBV27	once	ASSLDLWSEAF
TRBJ2-3	TRBV9	-	ASSVATAFTDTQY
TRBJ2-5	TRBV15	-	ATSRDGTEETQY
TRBJ1-2	TRBV6-1	once	ASSDILTGSIIDGYT
TRBJ2-7	TRBV11-1	-	ASSPRQGVVYEQY
TRBJ1-3	TRBV11-2	-	ASSLDRPSGNTIY
TRBJ2-7	TRBV7-3	-	ASSFGGGNPYEQY
TRBJ2-2	TRBV5-6	-	ASSLLGIGELF
TRBJ2-7	TRBV28	-	ASSLIQDGDEQY
TRBJ1-3	TRBV28	-	ASNREADISGNTIY
TRBJ1-5	TRBV7-9	-	ASSQGGYMPQH
TRBJ2-3	TRBV13	-	ASSPPTPEDTQY
TRBJ2-7	TRBV2	-	ATLWTSGKNNEQY
TRBJ2-1	TRBV11-2	-	ASSRTVGGGPYNEQF
TRBJ2-5	TRBV4-1	-	ASSQKGGSFETQY
TRBJ2-1	TRBV9	-	ASSVRTSGSNEQF
TRBJ2-7	TRBV7-2	-	ASSLVPSPHEQY
TRBJ2-7	TRBV4-1	-	ASSQKLSYEQY
TRBJ2-7	TRBV9	-	ASSSTFRTGPSHEQY
TRBJ2-1	TRBV27	-	ASSLVGNNEQF
TRBJ2-7	TRBV28	-	ATYGTSGRSFSGHEQY
TRBJ1-5	TRBV10-3	-	AISEVGFSQPQH
TRBJ1-4	TRBV2	few	ASSGRETYATNEKLF
TRBJ2-4	TRBV6-6	-	ASTKDGKNIQY
TRBJ2-7	TRBV19	-	ASSIGPSYEQY